Following are 20 T cell receptor beta chains from one sample sequenced in a study of cytomegalovirus exposure and HLA in healthy donors. The PCR used 60 Vbeta and 13 Jbeta primers. Using immunoSEQ multiplex PCR, the repertoire was profiled, and TCRdb retains in-frame clones only, with some absent. In the table there are roughly 61,000 clones, over 75% of which are singletons. The sample was PBMCs. These receptor sequences come from a male donor in good health and CMV-seronegative.

CDR3 amino acids: CASSLRPLGATDTQYF. The CDR3 bases are TGTGCCAGCAGCTTACGACCATTAGGAGCCACAGATACGCAGTATTTT. V gene TRBV7-3 combines with J gene TRBJ2-3; no clear D. With 2 bases removed from V and 2 bases from J, the gap between germline ends came to 14 bases. CDR1 and CDR2 (germline): SGHTA, FQGTGA. The CDR3 extends over 16 amino acids. Full variable domain (rest looked up from reference TRBV7-3 and TRBJ2-3): GAGVSQTPSNKVTEKGKYVELRCDPISGHTALYWYRQSLGQGPEFLIYFQGTGAADDSGLPNDRFFAVRPEGSVSTLKIQRTERGDSAVYLCASSLRPLGATDTQYFGPGTRLTVL.

V and J are TRBV6-5 and TRBJ1-2, with D uncertain. The CDR3 has 15 amino acids. From germline, CDR1 is MNHEY and CDR2 SVGAGI. V was clipped by 5 bases and J by 4 bases, with 17 bases between them. CDR3 region: CASSRSRHALYGYTF. The CDR3 DNA is TGTGCCAGCAGTAGATCGAGACATGCTCTCTATGGCTACACCTTC.

The rearrangement uses TRBV27 and TRBJ2-7; 8 nucleotides agree with TRBD2. The germline CDR1 and CDR2 sequences are MNHEY and SMNVEV (reference sequence). The CDR3 has 14 amino acids. V lost 5 bases and J lost 3; bases outside the gene matches: 6. The CDR3 spells CASSPRAGGYEQYF. CDR3 sequence (DNA): TGTGCCAGCAGTCCTCGGGCGGGGGGCTACGAGCAGTACTTC.

There are a few counts of this clone. This chain uses TRBV6-1 with TRBJ2-7, with 8 bases aligning to TRBD1. V lost 6 bases to trimming and J lost 2 bases; unmatched junction nucleotides: 9. The CDR3 consists of 15 residues. Germline V gene lookup returns CDR1 MNHNS and CDR2 SASEGT. The CDR3 region is CASRSSGTGTYEQYF. CDR3 nucleotides: TGTGCCAGCAGAAGCTCCGGGACAGGCACCTACGAGCAGTACTTC.

This CDR3 is CASSPGQGYWEKLFF. Here the CDR3 DNA reads TGCGCCAGCAGCCCAGGACAGGGGTATTGGGAAAAACTGTTTTTT. The gene calls are TRBV5-1 and TRBJ1-4, with TRBD1 identical over 9 bases. The ends lost 4 bases at V and 8 bases at J; junction bases unmatched: 9. CDR1 and CDR2 (germline): SGHRS, YFSETQ. CDR3 length: 15 amino acids.

V usage is TRBV7-9 and J usage is TRBJ1-2, with TRBD1 identical over 9 bases. The CDR3 covers 14 residues. J lost 8 bases, V lost 3 bases, and 7 bases had no gene match. Germline CDR1 reads SEHNR; CDR2 reads FQNEAQ (reference sequence). CDR3 region: CASSFDADRGGYTF. CDR3 nucleotides: TGTGCCAGCAGCTTCGACGCGGACAGGGGAGGCTACACCTTC.

This sequence joins TRBV7-9 and TRBJ1-2; 8 positions agree with TRBD1. V shed 1 base and J 4 bases; nucleotides not matched to a gene: 5. Germline V CDR1 and CDR2: SEHNR, FQNEAQ (reference sequence). This CDR3 has 15 residues. The CDR3, as DNA: TGTGCCAGCAGCTTAGATCAGGGGGCCGGCTATGGCTACACCTTC. It yields the protein CASSLDQGAGYGYTF.

The rearrangement joins TRBV7-2 to TRBJ2-3, with D tentatively TRBD2 (5 bases). Trimming shortened V by 4 bases and J by 0 bases, and 14 bases separated the two germline ends. The CDR3 has 16 amino acids. Germline V lookup: CDR1 SGHTA, CDR2 FQGNSA. CDR3 sequence (DNA): TGTGCCAGCAGCTCTAGGACTTCTTTTAGCACAGATACGCAGTATTTT. This gives the protein CASSSRTSFSTDTQYF.

CDR3: CASSLRQSTDTQYF. Written as DNA, the CDR3 is TGCGCCAGCAGCCTGCGGCAGAGCACAGATACGCAGTATTTT. V is TRBV5-1 and J is TRBJ2-3, with D hard to call. The germline V gene encodes CDR1 SGHRS and CDR2 YFSETQ. Between the trimmed V and J ends, which lost 4 bases and 0 bases, there was a span of 9 bases. The CDR3 contains 14 residues.

This chain connects TRBV6-5 to TRBJ1-1; 9 bases align to TRBD1. The CDR3 sequence is 14 residues long. V trimming: 7 bases; J trimming: 4 bases; junction bases outside the gene matches: 7. Germline V lookup: CDR1 MNHEY, CDR2 SVGAGI. The CDR3 reads CASTLRTGATEAFF. In DNA form, the CDR3 reads TGTGCCAGCACCTTAAGGACAGGGGCCACTGAAGCTTTCTTT.

This sequence joins TRBV10-3 and TRBJ1-2; D gene unclear. The ends were cut back, 7 bases at V and 7 bases at J, with 19 bases in the middle. The CDR3 sequence is 14 residues long. From germline, CDR1 is ENHRY and CDR2 SYGVKD. DNA of the CDR3: TGTGCCATCACCCAGGATGTGGCTTACAGTGGCTACACCTTC. It encodes CAITQDVAYSGYTF.

The chain couples TRBV4-3 to TRBJ2-1; the D gene is possibly TRBD2 (7 bases). The germline V and J ends were trimmed by 1 base and 8 bases, with 15 bases remaining between them. The CDR3 is 15 amino acids. Germline CDR1 reads LGHNA; CDR2 reads YSLEER. The CDR3 region is CASSQVPGGEDEQFF. The CDR3 DNA sequence: TGCGCCAGCAGCCAAGTACCGGGGGGCGAGGATGAGCAGTTCTTC.

This chain uses TRBV30 with TRBJ2-4; weak D call: TRBD1 (6 bases). V shed 3 bases and J shed 4 bases, with 10 bases lying between them. The CDR3 contains 13 residues. Germline V lookup: CDR1 GTSNPN, CDR2 SVGIG (reference sequence). DNA of the CDR3: TGTGCCTGGAGCGTAGGGGGTAAAAACATTCAGTACTTC. Protein sequence: CAWSVGGKNIQYF.

This sequence joins TRBV30 and TRBJ2-5, with 7 bases lining up with TRBD1. The CDR3 covers 16 residues. Germline trimming cut 1 base from V and 1 base from J; bases unmatched to any gene: 9. CDR1 and CDR2 (germline): GTSNPN, SVGIG (reference sequence). The CDR3: CAWSDGTEGVQETQYF. CDR3 in DNA: TGTGCCTGGAGTGACGGGACAGAGGGCGTCCAAGAGACCCAGTACTTC.

The genes are TRBV7-3 and TRBJ2-6; TRBD2 matches 7 bases. The V gene's germline CDR1 is SGHTA and CDR2 FQGTGA. The J segment lost 4 bases and the V segment lost 1 base, leaving 4 bases of the junction unmatched. This CDR3 is built from 16 residues. CDR3 region: CASSLRGGLGANVLTF. The CDR3 DNA reads TGTGCCAGCAGCTTAAGGGGGGGTTTAGGGGCCAACGTCCTGACTTTC.

The chain carries TRBV5-1 and TRBJ2-5; D possibly corresponds to TRBD1 (6 bases). Deletions cut 4 bases from V and 1 base from J, with 11 bases between. The germline V gene encodes CDR1 SGHRS and CDR2 YFSETQ. This CDR3 has 14 residues. The CDR3 DNA reads TGCGCCAGCAGCCCTGGACAGATCCAAGAGACCCAGTACTTC. Amino acid sequence: CASSPGQIQETQYF.

The rearrangement joins TRBV9 to TRBJ2-2; TRBD2 is a possible D gene (5 bases). V was cut by 4 bases and J by 4 bases, with 17 bases left in between. The CDR3 runs to 16 residues. Looked up from germline, CDR1 is SGDLS and CDR2 is YYNGEE. For the CDR3, the DNA is TGTGCCAGCAGCCCCCCCGTGATTCGGGGCACCGGGGAGCTGTTTTTT. This translates into CASSPPVIRGTGELFF.

The chain joins TRBV7-2 to TRBJ2-3, with 8 bases lining up with TRBD2. CDR1 and CDR2 from the germline V gene are SGHTA and FQGNSA. The CDR3 is 14 amino acids. V gave up 6 bases and J gave up 2 bases; unmatched junction bases: 4. As DNA, the CDR3 is TGTGCCAGCAGACGCGGGGGGCCCACAGATACGCAGTATTTT. It encodes CASRRGGPTDTQYF.

This clone appeared a few times. V is TRBV30 and J is TRBJ2-7, with D perhaps matching TRBD1 (5 bases). V lost 2 bases to trimming and J lost 0 bases, with 8 bases between them. CDR3 length: 13 residues. Looked up from germline, CDR1 is GTSNPN and CDR2 is SVGIG (reference sequence). This chain's CDR3 is CAWSLDNSYEQYF. Here the CDR3 DNA reads TGTGCCTGGAGTTTGGACAACTCCTACGAGCAGTACTTC. Based on the CDR3 plus reference TRBV30 and TRBJ2-7, the full variable domain is SQTIHQWPATLVQPVGSPLSLECTVEGTSNPNLYWYRQAAGRGLQLLFYSVGIGQISSEVPQNLSASRPQDRQFILSSKKLLLSDSGFYLCAWSLDNSYEQYFGPGTRLTVT.

The chain has TRBV5-1 and TRBJ1-1, with TRBD1 identical over 7 bases. Germline V gene sequence: CDR1 SGHRS, CDR2 YFSETQ. CDR3 length: 15 amino acids. The ends lost 1 base at V and 1 base at J; junction bases unmatched: 4. The CDR3 DNA is TGCGCCAGCAGCTTGCTAGGGGGCCGGAACACTGAAGCTTTCTTT. It is translated as CASSLLGGRNTEAFF. Together with reference TRBV5-1 and TRBJ1-1, the CDR3 gives the full variable domain: KAGVTQTPRYLIKTRGQQVTLSCSPISGHRSVSWYQQTPGQGLQFLFEYFSETQRNKGNFPGRFSGRQFSNSRSEMNVSTLELGDSALYLCASSLLGGRNTEAFFGQGTRLTVV.